The following is a TCR beta chain sequence with its context. The target antigen is unknown. This sample is drawn from a study of CD4+ T cells in melanoma. Study-wide points: Reportedly, melanoma neoantigen-specific CD4+ T cells showed varied differentiation states. CD8+ T cell, macrophage and B cell function reportedly correlated with neoantigen-specific CD4+ T cells.

CDR1 and CDR2 (germline): MNHNS, SASEGT. V lost 10 bases to trimming and J lost 2 bases, with 14 bases between them. This CDR3 spans 13 amino acids. Clones were read by immunoSEQ multiplex PCR, and TCRdb kept only the in-frame ones, dropping some. The table includes about 140,000 clones, about 90% detected once. This TCR was sampled from a human donor with melanoma. The V call is TRBV6-1, the J call TRBJ2-5, with D possibly TRBD1 on 6 matching bases. CDR3 in DNA: TGTGCCACTGGGATCGGGACACAAGAGACCCAGTACTTC. Protein sequence: CATGIGTQETQYF.